Listed here is a single TCR beta chain. Its antigen is not known. The entry originates in a study of cytomegalovirus exposure and HLA in healthy donors. Overall study context: There were roughly 110 million unique TCR beta sequences, drawn from 150 million to 200 million T cells, in an earlier analysis. Roughly 77 million unique TCRs from HLA-typed donors made up an early data release.

Study-wide results and caveats: Trimming of TCR beta V- and J-genes showed a link, identified in a later analysis, to a missense DCLRE1C variant. TCR association rates varied by HLA locus in a later analysis, with DRB1 highest and HLA-C lowest.

A multiplex PCR was run with 60 Vbeta primers and 13 Jbeta primers. Profiled with immunoSEQ multiplex PCR; TCRdb holds only in-frame clones, not every one. The sample lists over 65,000 clones; approximately 81% were seen once. This sequence was found in a woman aged 25 to 39 in good health and CMV-seropositive. Sequenced: PBMCs.

In nucleotides, the CDR3 is TGTGCCAGCAGCGTAGCTAGGGGAAGCTCCTACAATGAGCAGTTCTTC. This translates into CASSVARGSSYNEQFF. This sequence joins TRBV9 and TRBJ2-1; D might be TRBD1 (5 bases). CDR1 SGDLS and CDR2 YYNGEE come from the germline V gene. The CDR3 consists of 16 residues. Trimming shortened V by 0 bases and J by 0 bases, and 10 bases separated the two germline ends.